This TCR beta chain derives from a study of identical twins. This clonotype showed up just a few times. MiXCR, run by TCRdb on the 5' RACE reads, gives a single entry per CDR3 protein. Among approximately 1.8 million distinct CDR3 sequences listed, under 35% were seen once. The length of the CDR3 is 14 residues. In germline, CDR1 is MGHDK, CDR2 SYGVNS. V dropped 7 bases and J dropped 3 bases, with 12 bases sitting between them. The receptor was derived from a newborn girl in good health. Source material: cord blood. The chain combines TRBV25-1 with TRBJ1-4, with D maybe TRBD1 (5 bases). The DNA for the CDR3 is TGTGCCAGCAATGAGGGGCCTCCTAATGAAAAACTGTTTTTT. Its protein product is CASNEGPPNEKLFF.